These 14 T cell receptor beta chains were all obtained from the same sample, sequenced in a study of cytomegalovirus exposure and HLA in healthy donors. The PCR used 60 Vbeta and 13 Jbeta primers. Profiling relied on immunoSEQ multiplex PCR, and the TCRdb table lists in-frame clones only, not all of them. The table records about 130,000 clones, 85% to 90% of them present only once. The sequenced sample consisted of PBMCs. The origin of the receptors is a woman under 40 in good health and CMV-seropositive.

The chain has TRBV10-3 and TRBJ2-5, with a weak D call TRBD2 (5 bases). The CDR3 is 13 amino acids. Trimming left V 8 bases short and J 2 bases short, with 12 bases between. CDR1 and CDR2 from the germline V gene are ENHRY and SYGVKD. DNA for the CDR3: TGTGCCATCGGTGCTAGCAGTCAAGAGACCCAGTACTTC. It translates to CAIGASSQETQYF.

In this sample, this clone turned up once. The V and J genes are TRBV28 and TRBJ1-2; no definite D call. Per the germline V gene, CDR1 is MDHEN and CDR2 is SYDVKM. The CDR3 runs 13 residues. The germline V and J ends were trimmed by 4 bases and 2 bases, with 8 bases remaining between them. The CDR3 region has the DNA TGTGCCAGCAGTTCTAGATCAAACTATGGCTACACCTTC. Translating gives CASSSRSNYGYTF.

V is TRBV10-3 and J is TRBJ1-2; no clear D gene. Germline V gene lookup returns CDR1 ENHRY and CDR2 SYGVKD. The V gene lost 10 bases and the J gene lost 6 bases, with 18 bases spanning the gap. The CDR3 consists of 13 residues. The chain's CDR3 is CATSEYSGNGYTF. The DNA for the CDR3 is TGTGCCACGTCCGAGTACAGCGGGAATGGCTACACCTTC.

The gene calls are TRBV5-6 and TRBJ1-5; 9 bases align to TRBD1. V was clipped by 3 bases and J by 1 base; unmatched bases: 11. This CDR3 is 18 amino acids long. Looked up from germline, CDR1 is SGHDT and CDR2 is YYEEEE. The CDR3 spells CASSSGTGKWQSNQPQHF. CDR3 DNA: TGTGCCAGCAGCTCCGGGACAGGGAAGTGGCAGAGCAATCAGCCCCAGCATTTT.

The chain combines TRBV6-6 with TRBJ2-7, with 12 nucleotides matching TRBD2. The CDR3 runs to 15 residues. J was trimmed by 3 bases and V by 4 bases; bases with no gene match: 4. Germline CDR1 and CDR2: MNHNY and SVGAGI (reference sequence). CDR3 in DNA: TGTGCCAGCAGTTTCCCGACTAGCGGGAGCTACGAGCAGTACTTC. Protein sequence: CASSFPTSGSYEQYF.

This clone appeared a few times. V gene TRBV2 combines with J gene TRBJ1-2, with D hard to call. CDR1 and CDR2 from the germline V gene are SNHLY and FYNNEI. This CDR3 is 11 amino acids long. Trimming removed 5 bases from V and 4 bases from J, with 5 bases in between. CDR3 sequence: CASSYFYGYTF. The DNA of the CDR3 is TGTGCCAGCAGTTATTTCTATGGCTACACCTTC.

This clone was detected only once. The rearrangement uses TRBV25-1 and TRBJ2-2; a weak D match, TRBD2 (6 bases). Germline V gives CDR1 MGHDK, CDR2 SYGVNS. CDR3 length: 14 residues. V was trimmed by 7 bases and J by 0 bases, leaving 9 bases between them. The chain's CDR3 is CASIAAPNTGELFF. DNA of the CDR3: TGTGCCAGCATAGCGGCTCCGAACACCGGGGAGCTGTTTTTT.

The V call is TRBV5-8, the J call TRBJ2-1, with a weak D call TRBD2 (5 bases). Germline lookup yields CDR1 SGHTS and CDR2 YDEGEE. This CDR3 contains 16 residues. V was trimmed by 3 bases and J by 0 bases, leaving 13 bases between them. In nucleotides, the CDR3 is TGTGCCAGCAGCTCTGGAGGAGGCAGCTCCTACAATGAGCAGTTCTTC. It is translated as CASSSGGGSSYNEQFF.

This clone is a singleton in its sample. The chain is built from TRBV29-1 and TRBJ1-6; 9 bases map to TRBD1. V was clipped by 1 base and J by 13 bases; unmatched bases: 11. Germline V gene sequence: CDR1 SQVTM, CDR2 ANQGSEA. The CDR3 covers 15 residues. The CDR3 here is CSVEGISGQGAPLHF. For the CDR3, the DNA is TGCAGCGTTGAAGGGATTTCGGGACAGGGTGCCCCCCTCCACTTT.

The chain joins TRBV6-1 to TRBJ1-1; D is unresolved. The CDR3 has 13 residues. Germline V gene sequence: CDR1 MNHNS, CDR2 SASEGT. Trimming removed 3 bases from V and 2 bases from J, with 7 bases in between. CDR3: CASSDPFNTEAFF. In nucleotides, the CDR3 is TGTGCCAGCAGTGATCCATTTAACACTGAAGCTTTCTTT.

The chain has TRBV15 and TRBJ1-1; possible D gene TRBD1, 5 bases. The germline V gene has CDR1 LNHNV and CDR2 YYDKDF (reference sequence). Trimming removed 0 bases at V and 7 bases at J, with 12 bases between. This CDR3 region has 14 residues. The CDR3 region has the DNA TGTGCCACCAGCAGAGATGTTGGGACTGTTGAAGCTTTCTTT. As protein: CATSRDVGTVEAFF.

V usage is TRBV5-4 and J usage is TRBJ2-1, with a weak D call TRBD1 (5 bases). V was trimmed by 0 bases and J by 4 bases, leaving 8 bases between them. Germline CDR1 is SGHNT and CDR2 is YYREEE (reference sequence). The CDR3 contains 14 residues. Written as DNA, the CDR3 is TGTGCCAGCAGCTTGGTGGGGCCTTACAATGAGCAGTTCTTC. Protein: CASSLVGPYNEQFF.

This chain connects TRBV5-1 to TRBJ2-1, with D perhaps matching TRBD1 (6 bases). CDR3 length: 15 amino acids. Germline V CDR1 and CDR2: SGHRS, YFSETQ. V lost 4 bases and J 3 bases, leaving 14 bases between the germline ends. CDR3 region: CASSTSEGVYNEQFF. The CDR3 coding sequence is TGCGCCAGCAGCACCTCCGAGGGGGTCTACAATGAGCAGTTCTTC.

This clone was found a few times. The chain recombines TRBV28 with TRBJ1-5, with TRBD1 as a possible D gene (6 bases). This CDR3 spans 17 amino acids. The V and J ends lost 3 bases and 2 bases respectively, with 17 bases between them. The germline V gene has CDR1 MDHEN and CDR2 SYDVKM. CDR3 DNA: TGTGCCAGCAGTTTGGGGGCGACGGGAGGGGGCAATCAGCCCCAGCATTTT. This translates into CASSLGATGGGNQPQHF.